The rows below give T cell receptor beta chains drawn from one sample of a study of blood T cell repertoires in COVID-19. Generated by immunoSEQ multiplex PCR, the TCRdb table keeps only in-frame clones and is missing some. The profile shows about 310,000 clones, approximately 85% of them singletons. Sequenced material: PBMCs or T cells enriched from blood (not recorded which). Source of these receptors: a man aged 30 to 39 who had recovered from COVID-19. Both conserved end residues are part of each CDR3. The D gene is left open where the match is weak. Clone sizes are given selectively: once, few, many, or a class where the clone is expanded.

TRBD1 . TRBJ2-5 TRBV6-5 TGTGCCAGCACCCCCCAGGGGGTCGGAGAGACCCAGTACTTC CASTPQGVGETQYF
. few TRBJ2-7 TRBV11-1 TGTGCCAGCAGCACTCAGGGGAGCACCTACGAGCAGTACTTC CASSTQGSTYEQYF
. . TRBJ1-2 TRBV18 TGTGCCAGCTCACCACGTGCGGACTATGGCTACACCTTC CASSPRADYGYTF
. . TRBJ1-5 TRBV10-3 TGTGCCATCACGGGGGTGGAGGGTCAGCCCCAGCATTTT CAITGVEGQPQHF
. . TRBJ2-7 TRBV5-1 TGCGCCAGCAGCTTGGTAGGAGACAGAGGTTACGAGCAGTACTTC CASSLVGDRGYEQYF
. . TRBJ1-4 TRBV11-1 TGTGCCAGCAGCTCTCGGGACATCGGAGGCGAAAAACTGTTTTTT CASSSRDIGGEKLFF
TRBD1 . TRBJ1-1 TRBV9 TGTGCCAGCAGCGAGACAGGGGGGCCTTACCCTGAAGCTTTCTTT CASSETGGPYPEAFF
. few TRBJ1-1 TRBV5-6 TGTGCCAGCAGCCCTCCGGGACACATATCTGAAGCTTTCTTT CASSPPGHISEAFF
. . TRBJ1-5 TRBV30 TGTGCCTGGAGTGCTAGGCGAAATCAGCCCCAGCATTTT CAWSARRNQPQHF
. . TRBJ2-3 TRBV15 TGTGCCACCAAAACGAGCGGGAGCACAGATACGCAGTATTTT CATKTSGSTDTQYF
. . TRBJ2-7 TRBV15 TGTGCCACCAGCAGAACCTCTAGCGAGCAGTACTTC CATSRTSSEQYF
TRBD2 . TRBJ2-1 TRBV4-1 TGCGCCAGCAGCCAAGACAATCTAGCGGGGGGCAATGAGCAGTTCTTC CASSQDNLAGGNEQFF
TRBD1 . TRBJ1-2 TRBV7-9 TGTGCCAGCAGCTTAACTCGACAGGGTCACTATGGCTACACCTTC CASSLTRQGHYGYTF
. few TRBJ2-1 TRBV5-1 TGCGCCAGCAGCTTGGAGGCAGGAAATTTCAATGAGCAGTTCTTC CASSLEAGNFNEQFF
TRBD2 few TRBJ2-3 TRBV7-8 TGTGCCAGCAGCTTGGGAGGGGATTCCGATACGCAGTATTTT CASSLGGDSDTQYF
TRBD1 . TRBJ1-1 TRBV7-9 TGTGCCAGCCACGGGACAGGCGGACTTGGGGCTTTCTTT CASHGTGGLGAFF
. . TRBJ2-5 TRBV5-1 TGCGCCAGCAGCTTGGCCGGGACAACCCAAGAGACCCAGTACTTC CASSLAGTTQETQYF
TRBD2 . TRBJ2-1 TRBV7-3 TGTGCCAGCAGCTCGAGCGGGGGGTCCCCCAGCTCCTACAATGAGCAGTTCTTC CASSSSGGSPSSYNEQFF
TRBD1 . TRBJ2-2 TRBV4-3 TGCGCCAGCAGCCAACCCTCAGGGGGCGCGAACACCGGGGAGCTGTTTTTT CASSQPSGGANTGELFF
. . TRBJ1-3 TRBV5-5 TGTGCCAGCAGCTTGCAGGGAATCGGAAACACCATATATTTT CASSLQGIGNTIYF
TRBD1 . TRBJ1-4 TRBV27 TGTGCCAGCAGTCCCCTGAACAGGGGAGTGGATGAAAAACTGTTTTTT CASSPLNRGVDEKLFF
TRBD1 . TRBJ2-6 TRBV9 TGTGCCAGCAGCGTCGGACAGGCCGGGGCCAACGTCCTGACTTTC CASSVGQAGANVLTF
TRBD1 . TRBJ1-5 TRBV3-1/TRBV3-2 TGTGCCAGCAGCCAGGGGACAGGGAATCAGCCCCAGCATTTT CASSQGTGNQPQHF
. . TRBJ1-6 TRBV19 TGTGCCAGTAGTAGAGAGACTGGTTCACCCCTCCACTTT CASSRETGSPLHF
. . TRBJ1-5 TRBV2 TGTGCCAGCAGGCAGACAGTTAGCAATCAGCCCCAGCATTTT CASRQTVSNQPQHF
TRBD1 few TRBJ1-1 TRBV7-6 TGTGCCAGCAGCTTAGGACAGGGTGGCCTGAACACTGAAGCTTTCTTT CASSLGQGGLNTEAFF
TRBD2 many TRBJ2-2 TRBV6-2/TRBV6-3 TGTGCCAGCAGTTATCCTGGCGGGGGGGCCCTCACCGGGGAGCTGTTTTTT CASSYPGGGALTGELFF
TRBD2 . TRBJ2-5 TRBV5-4 TGTGCCAGCAGCTTCGGGGGGGCGGCAAAAGAGACCCAGTACTTC CASSFGGAAKETQYF
. . TRBJ1-5 TRBV24-1 TGTGCCACCAGTGATAGGTGTTTGGGACACCATAGCAATCAGCCCCAGCATTTT CATSDRCLGHHSNQPQHF
TRBD1 . TRBJ1-1 TRBV19 TGTGCCAGCAAACCCGGGACAGGGGGCGCCTACACTGAAGCTTTCTTT CASKPGTGGAYTEAFF
TRBD1 once TRBJ1-2 TRBV6-5 TGTGCCAGCCAGGGGGCCCGCTATGGCTACACCTTC CASQGARYGYTF
TRBD1 . TRBJ2-2 TRBV10-3 TGTGCCATCCCAGGGGGTGACGGCGGGGAGCTGTTTTTT CAIPGGDGGELFF
. . TRBJ1-3 TRBV7-2 TGTGCCAGCAGCTTATTACACAGTGGTGGAAACACCATATATTTT CASSLLHSGGNTIYF
TRBD1 once TRBJ2-7 TRBV7-9 TGTGCCAGCAGCTTAGACTTGACAGGGGGAGGCTACGAGCAGTACTTC CASSLDLTGGGYEQYF
. . TRBJ1-2 TRBV7-8 TGTGCCAGCAGCTTACAAGGGGGGGCACAATTGGGAGGCTACACCTTC CASSLQGGAQLGGYTF
TRBD2 . TRBJ2-1 TRBV2 TGTGCCAGGGGGACTAGCGGGGGAAATGAGCAGTTCTTC CARGTSGGNEQFF
. . TRBJ1-4 TRBV19 TGTGCCAGTAGTACCCCGCGACAGGCCACTAATGAAAAACTGTTTTTT CASSTPRQATNEKLFF
. . TRBJ2-3 TRBV13 TGTGCCAGCAGCCGAAAAGCGGTGGCGGATACGCAGTATTTT CASSRKAVADTQYF
. few TRBJ1-1 TRBV25-1 TGTGCCAGCAGTGAACTTAGCGGTTACACTGAAGCTTTCTTT CASSELSGYTEAFF
TRBD1 . TRBJ2-7 TRBV7-9 TGTGCCAGCACCTACGACAGGGGCCTCTCCGAGCAGTACTTC CASTYDRGLSEQYF
. . TRBJ2-3 TRBV21-1 TGTGCCAGCAGCGGACTAGCAGCAGATACGCAGTATTTT CASSGLAADTQYF
. . TRBJ1-1 TRBV18 TGTGCCAGCTCACGACAGGATATCAACACTGAAGCTTTCTTT CASSRQDINTEAFF
TRBD1 . TRBJ1-1 TRBV4-3 TGCGCCAGCAGCCAACAACTTAGACAGGGGCTTGAAGCTTTCTTT CASSQQLRQGLEAFF
. . TRBJ2-1 TRBV5-5 TGTGCCAGCAGCTTGACAGGGTCTCCTAATGAGCAGTTCTTC CASSLTGSPNEQFF
. . TRBJ1-1 TRBV19 TGTGCCACCTCGACAGCGAACACTGAAGCTTTCTTT CATSTANTEAFF
TRBD1 . TRBJ2-4 TRBV12-5 TGTGCTAGTGGAACCGGGACAGGGAACATTCAGTACTTC CASGTGTGNIQYF
. . TRBJ1-6 TRBV14 TGTGCCAGCAGCCAAGGAGTTAGAGGCTCACCCCTCCACTTT CASSQGVRGSPLHF
TRBD1 . TRBJ1-1 TRBV4-1 TGCGCCAGCAGCCTCTTGCACAGGGGGACTGAAGCTTTCTTT CASSLLHRGTEAFF
TRBD1 . TRBJ1-1 TRBV5-1 TGCGCCAGCAGACGAACAGGGGATGACACTGAAGCTTTCTTT CASRRTGDDTEAFF
. once TRBJ1-2 TRBV12-3/TRBV12-4 TGTGCCAGCACCCCGGGAGGTCTCTATGGCTACACCTTC CASTPGGLYGYTF
. . TRBJ1-1 TRBV6-5 TGTGCCAGCAGTACCCCGACAGGAACCACTGAAGCTTTCTTT CASSTPTGTTEAFF